The 18 T cell receptor beta chains below all came from one sample that was sequenced in a study of T cell responses to AZD1222 COVID-19 vaccine (dated by TCRdb to 2020 to 2023). The time point label, as the study defines it: baseline before first vaccination. Library method: the immunoSEQ multiplex PCR assay. The source is immuneACCESS, and TCRdb retained only in-frame sequences with V and J called. Part of the clones is not carried over; for the studies checked, unresolved V genes explain less than half of this, and the remainder is unexplained. For this sample the table gives 150,000 to 200,000 clones, of which about 89% were detected only once. Of the sample, 1.5% to 2% is held by the ten largest clones. The sequencing here drew on peripheral blood, taken on day 0 of AZD1222 vaccination. The source is an adult in good health.

The chain employs TRBV6-6 and TRBJ1-6, with D tentatively TRBD1 (6 bases). Deletions cut 5 bases from V and 5 bases from J, with 22 bases between. From germline, CDR1 is MNHNY and CDR2 SVGAGI (reference sequence). The CDR3 loop spans 18 amino acids. The CDR3 bases are TGTGCCAGCAGTCCACAGGGTCTCCAATGGTTGAATAATTCACCCCTCCACTTT. As protein: CASSPQGLQWLNNSPLHF.

The gene calls are TRBV10-2 and TRBJ1-5, with D possibly being TRBD1 (5 bases). There are 16 residues in the CDR3. Per the germline V gene, CDR1 is WSHSY and CDR2 is SAAADI. V was clipped by 0 bases and J by 6 bases, with 15 bases between them. CDR3 coding DNA: TGCGCCAGCAGTGAGTCGGGGGGTCAGGTTCCTCAGCCCCAGCATTTT. It encodes CASSESGGQVPQPQHF.

The chain joins TRBV9 to TRBJ2-5, with a tentative D call TRBD1 (6 bases). CDR3 length: 14 residues. In germline, CDR1 is SGDLS, CDR2 YYNGEE. V lost 0 bases to trimming and J lost 5 bases, with 11 bases between them. CDR3 in amino acids: CASSVDQGRETQYF. CDR3 DNA: TGTGCCAGCAGCGTAGACCAGGGGCGGGAGACCCAGTACTTC.

The chain carries TRBV5-5 and TRBJ2-1; 12 bases agree with TRBD2. This CDR3 comprises 16 residues. The V gene end was trimmed by 6 bases and the J gene end by 1 base; junction bases not matched to a gene: 5. CDR1 SGHKS and CDR2 YYEKEE come from the germline V gene (reference sequence). The CDR3 coding sequence is TGTGCCAGCACCCGACTAGCGGGAGTTTCCTACAATGAGCAGTTCTTC. Translation: CASTRLAGVSYNEQFF. The complete variable domain, with remaining parts taken from reference TRBV5-5 and TRBJ2-1, reads DAGVTQSPTHLIKTRGQQVTLRCSPISGHKSVSWYQQVLGQGPQFIFQYYEKEERGRGNFPDRFSARQFPNYSSELNVNALLLGDSALYLCASTRLAGVSYNEQFFGPGTRLTVL.

The chain is built from TRBV28 and TRBJ2-1; weak D call: TRBD2 (7 bases). V dropped 3 bases and J dropped 6 bases, with 15 bases sitting between them. The CDR3 is 15 residues long. Germline CDR1 MDHEN, CDR2 SYDVKM. The CDR3 nucleotides read TGTGCCAGCAGTTTTGGTTTAGGGGGGGTCAATGAGCAGTTCTTC. Encoded protein: CASSFGLGGVNEQFF.

The CDR3 here is CASSGYRVGEAFF. The CDR3 DNA reads TGTGCCAGCAGCGGGTACAGGGTGGGTGAAGCTTTCTTT. This chain links TRBV5-4 with TRBJ1-1, with D perhaps TRBD1 (6 bases). Germline V gene lookup returns CDR1 SGHNT and CDR2 YYREEE (reference sequence). V was cut by 4 bases and J by 7 bases, with 14 bases left in between. The CDR3 totals 13 residues.

The chain carries TRBV24-1 and TRBJ2-1; either TRBD1 or TRBD2 may fit D (5 bases each). CDR3 length: 16 residues. CDR1 and CDR2 (germline): KGHDR, SFDVKD. The V gene lost 3 bases and the J gene lost 0 bases, with 11 bases spanning the gap. CDR3 DNA sequence: TGTGCCACCAGTGATCCACCTGGGGGCTCCTACAATGAGCAGTTCTTC. This encodes CATSDPPGGSYNEQFF.

The chain has TRBV19 and TRBJ1-5; perhaps TRBD1 as D (5 bases). This CDR3 has 18 residues. CDR1 LNHDA and CDR2 SQIVND come from the germline V gene (reference sequence). The V end lost 1 base, the J end lost 5 bases, and 21 bases lay between the germline ends. Here the CDR3 reads CASSIGGRAGKWDQPQHF. The CDR3, as DNA: TGTGCCAGTAGTATAGGTGGCAGGGCAGGTAAATGGGATCAGCCCCAGCATTTT.

This clone was picked up one time. Written as DNA, the CDR3 is TGTGCCAGCAGTTGGTACAGCTCCACCGGGGAGCTGTTTTTT. Amino acid sequence: CASSWYSSTGELFF. This chain connects TRBV28 to TRBJ2-2; no definite D call. The CDR3 runs 14 residues. The germline gives CDR1 MDHEN, CDR2 SYDVKM. V was shortened by 4 bases and J by 4 bases, with 10 bases between the two germline ends.

The V call is TRBV10-3, the J call TRBJ1-4, with 7 bases fitting TRBD1. J gave up 3 bases and V 4 bases, and 5 bases lay outside the gene matches. The CDR3 loop spans 15 amino acids. Germline loops: CDR1 ENHRY, CDR2 SYGVKD. CDR3 DNA: TGTGCCATCAGTGGAGCCCAGGGGGCTAATGAAAAACTGTTTTTT. Translating it yields CAISGAQGANEKLFF.

The chain recombines TRBV13 with TRBJ2-4; 7 positions match TRBD1. The CDR3 is 15 amino acids. Germline CDR1 and CDR2: PRHDT and FYEKMQ (reference sequence). The V segment lost 5 bases and the J segment 3 bases; nucleotides outside the gene matches: 7. Written as DNA, the CDR3 is TGTGCCAGCAGCCCGAAGGGACAGTTCAAAAACATTCAGTACTTC. As protein: CASSPKGQFKNIQYF.

V is TRBV19 and J is TRBJ1-2; tentatively, D is TRBD1 (5 bases). This CDR3 is built from 13 residues. Between the trimmed V and J ends, which lost 2 bases and 4 bases, there was a span of 8 bases. Germline CDR1 LNHDA, CDR2 SQIVND (reference sequence). The DNA of the CDR3 is TGTGCCAGTAGTATATGGCAGGGCTATGGCTACACCTTC. This encodes CASSIWQGYGYTF.

This chain joins TRBV24-1 and TRBJ2-1, with TRBD2 identical over 12 bases. This CDR3 has 16 amino acids. The germline V gene has CDR1 KGHDR and CDR2 SFDVKD. Trimming removed 3 bases from V and 4 bases from J; junction bases left unmatched: 3. The CDR3 sequence is CATSDALAGGYNEQFF. In nucleotides, the CDR3 is TGTGCCACCAGTGATGCTCTAGCGGGGGGGTACAATGAGCAGTTCTTC.

In its sample, this clone was seen once. CDR3 protein: CASSPKGAPGEKLFF. Written as DNA, the CDR3 is TGTGCCAGCAGCCCTAAAGGGGCCCCGGGTGAAAAACTGTTTTTT. The chain combines TRBV11-3 with TRBJ1-4; TRBD1 is a possible D gene (5 bases). CDR3 size: 15 residues. Germline V gene data show CDR1 as SGHNT and CDR2 as YENEEA. V gave up 5 bases and J gave up 7 bases, with 17 bases separating them.

V is TRBV11-3 and J is TRBJ1-6; 9 nucleotides agree with TRBD1. V lost 3 bases, J lost 6 bases, and 0 bases stayed unmatched. The CDR3 consists of 14 residues. CDR1 is SGHNT, CDR2 YENEEA, per germline. Written as DNA, the CDR3 is TGTGCCAGCAGCTTGGGACAGGGTAATTCACCCCTCCACTTT. Amino acid sequence: CASSLGQGNSPLHF.

CDR3 DNA sequence: TGTGCCAGCGGCAGGGGGGTGGACACTGAAGCTTTCTTT. Translating gives CASGRGVDTEAFF. The chain links TRBV7-3 to TRBJ1-1; 7 nucleotides match TRBD1. Looked up from germline, CDR1 is SGHTA and CDR2 is FQGTGA. The CDR3 sequence is 13 residues long. The V segment lost 8 bases and the J segment 3 bases; nucleotides outside the gene matches: 6.

This chain joins TRBV19 and TRBJ1-1; D remains ambiguous. The germline V and J ends were trimmed by 9 bases and 2 bases, with 16 bases remaining between them. This CDR3 contains 14 residues. CDR1 and CDR2 from the germline V gene are LNHDA and SQIVND (reference sequence). The CDR3 coding sequence is TGTGCCAGCCAAATAGACCCTACCAACACTGAAGCTTTCTTT. Residues: CASQIDPTNTEAFF.

The CDR3 loop is CASSIALWGPSGNTIYF. DNA for the CDR3: TGTGCCAGTAGTATAGCCCTCTGGGGCCCCTCTGGAAACACCATATATTTT. The chain links TRBV19 to TRBJ1-3; possible D gene TRBD1, 5 bases. The CDR3 loop spans 17 amino acids. Trimming took off 1 base at V and 0 bases at J, with 13 bases between the two ends. Germline-derived CDR1 and CDR2 are LNHDA and SQIVND (reference sequence).